The TCR beta chain under discussion was sequenced for a study of identical twins. Whole-study results and caveats: In beta out-of-frame sequences, the excess sharing between twins was weaker.

A single record per CDR3 protein comes from TCRdb applying MiXCR to the 5' RACE reads. Of roughly 720,000 distinct CDR3 sequences detected, about 18% appear once; the ten largest clones hold 13%. This clonotype appeared a few times. Antigen: not known. Germline values: CDR1 SGHNT, CDR2 YENEEA. With 4 bases removed from V and 7 bases from J, the gap between germline ends came to 14 bases. This CDR3 is built from 14 residues. These records were also assigned to another study, of T cells expressing NK-cell markers. That publication notes: In a few donors, these clonotypes also led the CD3+CD56-NKG2C+ fraction.

The sequenced sample was PBMCs. This sequence originates from a woman aged 18-35 years in good health. The V gene is TRBV11-3, the J gene TRBJ2-1, with D unresolved. In DNA, the CDR3 is TGTGCCAGCAGCTACCCACAAGGATGGAATGAGCAGTTCTTC. Its translation: CASSYPQGWNEQFF.